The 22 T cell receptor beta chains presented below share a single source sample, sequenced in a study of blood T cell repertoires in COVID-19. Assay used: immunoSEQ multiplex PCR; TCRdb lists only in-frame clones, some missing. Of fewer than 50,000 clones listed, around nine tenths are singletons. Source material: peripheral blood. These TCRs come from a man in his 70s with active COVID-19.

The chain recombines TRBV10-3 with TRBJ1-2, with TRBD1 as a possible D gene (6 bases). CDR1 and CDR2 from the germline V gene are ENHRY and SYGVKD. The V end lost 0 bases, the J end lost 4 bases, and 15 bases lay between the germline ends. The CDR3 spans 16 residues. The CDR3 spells CAISESFGGASYGYTF. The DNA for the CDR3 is TGTGCCATCAGTGAGTCATTTGGGGGGGCGAGCTATGGCTACACCTTC.

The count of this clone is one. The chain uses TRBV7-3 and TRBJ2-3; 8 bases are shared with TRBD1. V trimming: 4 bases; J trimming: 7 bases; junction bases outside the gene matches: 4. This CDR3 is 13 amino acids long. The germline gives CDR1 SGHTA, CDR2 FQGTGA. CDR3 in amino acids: CASSSWTGYTQYF. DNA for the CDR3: TGTGCCAGCAGCTCCTGGACAGGGTATACGCAGTATTTT.

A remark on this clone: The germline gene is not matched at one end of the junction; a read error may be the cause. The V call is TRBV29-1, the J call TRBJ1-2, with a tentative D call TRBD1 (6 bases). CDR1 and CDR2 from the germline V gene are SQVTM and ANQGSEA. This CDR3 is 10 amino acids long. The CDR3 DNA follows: TGCAGCGTCGGACAGAACGATCTCTCCTTC. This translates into CSVGQNDLSF.

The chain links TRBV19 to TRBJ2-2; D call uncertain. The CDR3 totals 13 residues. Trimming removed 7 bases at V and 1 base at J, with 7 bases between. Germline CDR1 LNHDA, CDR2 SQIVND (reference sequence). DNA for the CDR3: TGTGCCAGTAACCCTAGGAACACCGGGGAGCTGTTTTTT. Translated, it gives CASNPRNTGELFF.

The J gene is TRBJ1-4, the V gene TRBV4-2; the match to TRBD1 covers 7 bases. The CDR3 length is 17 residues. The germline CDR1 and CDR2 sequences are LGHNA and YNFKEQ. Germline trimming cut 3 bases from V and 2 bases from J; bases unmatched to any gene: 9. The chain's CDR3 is CASSQGARGRTNEKLFF. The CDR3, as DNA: TGTGCCAGCAGCCAGGGGGCGAGGGGGCGGACTAATGAAAAACTGTTTTTT.

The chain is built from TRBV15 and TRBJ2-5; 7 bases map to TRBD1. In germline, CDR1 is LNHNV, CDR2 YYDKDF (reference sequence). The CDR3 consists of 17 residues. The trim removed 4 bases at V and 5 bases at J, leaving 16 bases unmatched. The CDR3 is CATSTDYRGAVEETQYF. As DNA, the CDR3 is TGTGCCACCAGCACAGACTACAGGGGTGCGGTGGAGGAGACCCAGTACTTC.

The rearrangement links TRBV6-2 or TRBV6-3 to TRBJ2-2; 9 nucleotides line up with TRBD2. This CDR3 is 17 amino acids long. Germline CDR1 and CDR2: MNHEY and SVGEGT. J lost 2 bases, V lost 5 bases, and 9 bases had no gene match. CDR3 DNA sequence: TGTGCCAGCAGTCATGAGGCGGGAGGGCCAAACACCGGGGAGCTGTTTTTT. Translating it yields CASSHEAGGPNTGELFF.

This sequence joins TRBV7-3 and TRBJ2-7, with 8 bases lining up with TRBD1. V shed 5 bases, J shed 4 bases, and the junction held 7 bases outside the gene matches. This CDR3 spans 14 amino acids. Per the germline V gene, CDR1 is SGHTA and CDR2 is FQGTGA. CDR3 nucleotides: TGTGCCAGCAGCCCTTCGGGACAGGCTTACGAGCAGTACTTC. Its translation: CASSPSGQAYEQYF.

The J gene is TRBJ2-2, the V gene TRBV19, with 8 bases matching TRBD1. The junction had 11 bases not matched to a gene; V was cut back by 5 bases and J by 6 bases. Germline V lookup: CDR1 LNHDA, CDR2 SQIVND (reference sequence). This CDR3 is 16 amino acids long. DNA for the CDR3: TGTGCCAGTAGTCCACGAGGCAGGGGGCGGGCCGGGGAGCTGTTTTTT. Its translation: CASSPRGRGRAGELFF.

CDR3 in DNA: TGCAGCGTTGAAGGGCTAGCGGGGTACCACTACTCCTACAATGAGCAGTTCTTC. Translated, it gives CSVEGLAGYHYSYNEQFF. This rearrangement joins TRBV29-1 to TRBJ2-1, with 9 bases aligning to TRBD2. The CDR3 has 18 amino acids. CDR1 and CDR2 (germline): SQVTM, ANQGSEA. V gave up 1 base and J gave up 0 bases; unmatched junction bases: 10.

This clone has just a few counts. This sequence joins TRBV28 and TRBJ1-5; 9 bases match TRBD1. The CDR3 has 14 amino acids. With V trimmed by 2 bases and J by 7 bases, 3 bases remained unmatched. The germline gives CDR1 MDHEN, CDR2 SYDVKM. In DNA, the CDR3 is TGTGCCAGCAGTTTACGGGACAGGGACCAGCCCCAGCATTTT. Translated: CASSLRDRDQPQHF.

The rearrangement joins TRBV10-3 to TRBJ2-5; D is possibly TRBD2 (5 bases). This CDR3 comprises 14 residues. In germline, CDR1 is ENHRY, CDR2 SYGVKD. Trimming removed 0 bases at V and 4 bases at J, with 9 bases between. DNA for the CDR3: TGTGCCATCAGTGAGTCGATGGGGAGAGAGACCCAGTACTTC. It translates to CAISESMGRETQYF.

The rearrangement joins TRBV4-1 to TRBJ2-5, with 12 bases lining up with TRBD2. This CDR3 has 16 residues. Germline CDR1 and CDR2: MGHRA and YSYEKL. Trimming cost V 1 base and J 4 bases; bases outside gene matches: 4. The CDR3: CASSQVRLAGAETQYF. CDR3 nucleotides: TGCGCCAGCAGCCAAGTACGACTAGCGGGGGCAGAGACCCAGTACTTC.

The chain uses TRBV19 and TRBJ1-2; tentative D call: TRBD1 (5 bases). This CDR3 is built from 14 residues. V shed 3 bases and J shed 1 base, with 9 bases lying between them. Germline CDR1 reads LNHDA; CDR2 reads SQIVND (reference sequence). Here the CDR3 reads CASSIGGVNYGYTF. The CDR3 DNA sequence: TGTGCCAGTAGTATTGGGGGGGTTAACTATGGCTACACCTTC. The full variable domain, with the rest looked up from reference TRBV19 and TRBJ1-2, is DGGITQSPKYLFRKEGQNVTLSCEQNLNHDAMYWYRQDPGQGLRLIYYSQIVNDFQKGDIAEGYSVSREKKESFPLTVTSAQKNPTAFYLCASSIGGVNYGYTFGSGTRLTVV.

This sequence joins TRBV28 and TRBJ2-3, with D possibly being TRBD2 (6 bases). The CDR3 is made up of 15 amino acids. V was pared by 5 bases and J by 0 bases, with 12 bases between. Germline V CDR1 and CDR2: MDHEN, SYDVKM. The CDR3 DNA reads TGTGCCAGCAGTAGACTAGGAACTAGCACAGATACGCAGTATTTT. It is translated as CASSRLGTSTDTQYF.

This CDR3 is CASSHDRSYEQYF. DNA of the CDR3: TGTGCCAGCAGCCACGACAGATCCTACGAGCAGTACTTC. The chain recombines TRBV27 with TRBJ2-7; possibly TRBD1 for D (5 bases). There are 13 residues in the CDR3. The germline V and J ends were trimmed by 6 bases and 1 base, with 10 bases remaining between them. Germline CDR1 MNHEY, CDR2 SMNVEV (reference sequence).

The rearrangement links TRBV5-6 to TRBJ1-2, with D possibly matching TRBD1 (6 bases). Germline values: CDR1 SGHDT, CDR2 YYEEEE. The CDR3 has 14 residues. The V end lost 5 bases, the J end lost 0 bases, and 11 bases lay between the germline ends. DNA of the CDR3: TGTGCCAGCAGAACAGGGCCGACTAACTATGGCTACACCTTC. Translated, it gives CASRTGPTNYGYTF.

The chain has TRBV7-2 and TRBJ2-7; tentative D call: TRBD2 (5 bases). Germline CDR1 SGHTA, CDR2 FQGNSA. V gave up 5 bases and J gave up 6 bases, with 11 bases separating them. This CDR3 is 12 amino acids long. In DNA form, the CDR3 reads TGTGCCAGCAGCCCATACGGAGGCGAGCAGTACTTC. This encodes CASSPYGGEQYF.

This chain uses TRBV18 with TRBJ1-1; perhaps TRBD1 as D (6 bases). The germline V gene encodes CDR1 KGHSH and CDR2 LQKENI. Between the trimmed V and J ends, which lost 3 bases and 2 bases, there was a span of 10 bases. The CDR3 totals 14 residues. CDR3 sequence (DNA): TGTGCCAGCTCACCTACAGGGCTTAACACTGAAGCTTTCTTT. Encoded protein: CASSPTGLNTEAFF.

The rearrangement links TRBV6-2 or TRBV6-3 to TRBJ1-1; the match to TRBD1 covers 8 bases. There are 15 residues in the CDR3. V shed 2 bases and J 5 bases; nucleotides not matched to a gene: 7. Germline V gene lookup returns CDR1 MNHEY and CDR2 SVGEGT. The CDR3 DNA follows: TGTGCCAGCAGTTACACCGACAGGGGTGGTACTGAAGCTTTCTTT. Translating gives CASSYTDRGGTEAFF.

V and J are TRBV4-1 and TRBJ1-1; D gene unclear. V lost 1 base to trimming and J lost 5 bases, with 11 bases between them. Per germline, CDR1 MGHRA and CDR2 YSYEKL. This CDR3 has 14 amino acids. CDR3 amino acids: CASSQVRQPTEAFF. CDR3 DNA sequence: TGCGCCAGCAGCCAAGTGCGGCAGCCTACTGAAGCTTTCTTT.

The CDR3 DNA is TGTGCCAGCAGCGCCTCCCTCCGCAGGGGAGAGACCCAGTACTTC. As protein: CASSASLRRGETQYF. This chain uses TRBV9 with TRBJ2-5; D may be TRBD1 (6 bases). CDR1 is SGDLS and CDR2 is YYNGEE in the germline V gene. This CDR3 has 15 residues. Trimming cost V 3 bases and J 4 bases, with 16 bases left between them. Variable domain in full (rest from reference TRBV9 and TRBJ2-5): DSGVTQTPKHLITATGQRVTLRCSPRSGDLSVYWYQQSLDQGLQFLIQYYNGEERAKGNILERFSAQQFPDLHSELNLSSLELGDSALYFCASSASLRRGETQYFGPGTRLLVL.